This paragraph covers one TCR beta chain sequence. This sample stems from a study of shared clonotypes between healthy human individuals. Every one of the donors was a Caucasian adult that lived in Nashville, Tennessee. In unsorted samples, genomic DNA was obtained using roughly 90 million PBMCs. Running of the assay took place at deep level. Every subset had its genomic DNA shared out evenly among several immunoSEQ plates. TCRdb's copy holds only in-frame clones and misses some; the assay was immunoSEQ multiplex PCR. Among approximately 460,000 clones listed, approximately 80% were seen once. This CDR3 is 11 amino acids long. The ends were cut back, 6 bases at V and 9 bases at J, with 12 bases in the middle. The germline gives CDR1 DFQATT, CDR2 SNEGSKA (reference sequence).

J is TRBJ2-1 and V is TRBV20-1, with D possibly being TRBD2 (5 bases). Input material: PBMCs. The TCR comes from a woman in her forties in good health. Some clones in this sample may be carry-over from other donors' samples. The CDR3 DNA follows: TGCAGTGCCAAACTTCGGGGTGAGCAGTTCTTC. Protein product: CSAKLRGEQFF.